These 5 T cell receptor beta chains were sequenced from one sample in a study of cytomegalovirus exposure and HLA in healthy donors. Primers: 60 Vbeta forward and 13 Jbeta reverse. Sequencing used immunoSEQ multiplex PCR; TCRdb keeps in-frame clones, though not all of them. This sample contains just over 200,000 clones. The specimen was PBMCs. Receptors were obtained from a girl aged 2 to 10 in good health and CMV-seropositive.

The V gene is TRBV6-8, the J gene TRBJ2-7; D is ambiguous. The V and J ends lost 7 bases and 7 bases respectively, with 5 bases between them. The V gene's germline CDR1 is MNHGY and CDR2 SAAAGT. This CDR3 contains 9 residues. The CDR3 reads CASTREQYF. In DNA form, the CDR3 reads TGTGCCAGCACGAGGGAGCAGTACTTC.

V is TRBV28 and J is TRBJ2-7; 7 nucleotides line up with TRBD1. CDR1 is MDHEN, CDR2 SYDVKM, per germline. CDR3 length: 17 residues. Losses at the gene ends were 2 bases for V and 0 bases for J; bases not matched to a gene: 10. The CDR3 nucleotides read TGTGCCAGCAGTTTACAGCTTGGACAGGCGACCTCCTACGAGCAGTACTTC. Amino acids: CASSLQLGQATSYEQYF.

J is TRBJ2-7 and V is TRBV28; 9 positions agree with TRBD2. This CDR3 spans 14 amino acids. Germline assignment: CDR1 MDHEN and CDR2 SYDVKM. V was pared by 6 bases and J by 4 bases, with 7 bases of the junction left unmatched. The CDR3 DNA is TGTGCCAGCAGGCGTATTAGCGGGAGTTACGAGCAGTACTTC. Residues: CASRRISGSYEQYF.

The chain links TRBV7-2 to TRBJ2-7; 8 positions match TRBD2. The V segment lost 5 bases and the J segment 3 bases; nucleotides outside the gene matches: 9. Germline V gene data show CDR1 as SGHTA and CDR2 as FQGNSA. The CDR3 consists of 15 residues. The CDR3 reads CASSRPGTRVYEQYF. In DNA, the CDR3 is TGTGCCAGCAGCCGTCCCGGGACTAGGGTCTACGAGCAGTACTTC.

V gene TRBV9 combines with J gene TRBJ1-3; no definite D call. From germline, CDR1 is SGDLS and CDR2 YYNGEE. There are 14 residues in the CDR3. The ends were cut back, 1 base at V and 0 bases at J, with 5 bases in the middle. DNA for the CDR3: TGTGCCAGCAGCGTATCAGGCTCTGGAAACACCATATATTTT. As protein: CASSVSGSGNTIYF.